The subject of this entry is one TCR beta chain. The sample is drawn from a study of blood T cell repertoires in COVID-19. Turning to the study itself: The study drew acute and convalescent COVID-19 samples from the United States, Italy and Spain. T cells, B-cell-depleted T cells, or PBMCs supplied cDNA or gDNA.

Those who participated ranged in age from about 18 to 89 years and resided in under 25 US areas. Participants had their cohort set by participant-reported clinical history. The CDR3 contains 17 residues. Germline CDR1 and CDR2: SGHTA and FQGTGA. Trimming took 5 bases from V and 4 from J; bases not matched to a gene: 12. Generated by immunoSEQ multiplex PCR, the TCRdb table keeps only in-frame clones and is missing some. The top ten clones hold under 2% of a sample with fewer than 350,000 clones, around 85% of them seen once. The J gene is TRBJ2-2, the V gene TRBV7-3; TRBD2 aligns across 8 bases. The sequenced material came from PBMCs or T cells enriched from blood (not recorded which). The receptor's source is a woman aged 25 to 39 who had been exposed to COVID-19. The DNA for the CDR3 is TGTGCCAGCAGCCTACCGACGGGGCGGGGGGCCACCGGGGAGCTGTTTTTT. It codes for CASSLPTGRGATGELFF.